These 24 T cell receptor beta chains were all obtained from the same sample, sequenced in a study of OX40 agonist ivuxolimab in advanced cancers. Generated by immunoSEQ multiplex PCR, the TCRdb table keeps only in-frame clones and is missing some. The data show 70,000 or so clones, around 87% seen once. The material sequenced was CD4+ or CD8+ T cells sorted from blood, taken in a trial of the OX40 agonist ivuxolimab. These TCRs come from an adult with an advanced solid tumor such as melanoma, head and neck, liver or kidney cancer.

The CDR3 coding sequence is TGTGCCAGCAGTGACTGGGGTTTGAGTTCACCCCTCCACTTT. Translating gives CASSDWGLSSPLHF. The chain combines TRBV6-4 with TRBJ1-6; D not resolved. The V gene lost 1 base and the J gene lost 9 bases, with 10 bases spanning the gap. The germline gives CDR1 MRHNA, CDR2 SNTAGT. CDR3 length: 14 residues.

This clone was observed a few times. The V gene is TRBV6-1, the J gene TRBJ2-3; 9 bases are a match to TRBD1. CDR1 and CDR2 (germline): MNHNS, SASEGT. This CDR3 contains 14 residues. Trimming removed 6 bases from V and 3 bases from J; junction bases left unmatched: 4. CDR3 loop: CASSRTGVTDTQYF. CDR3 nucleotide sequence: TGTGCCAGCAGCCGGACAGGGGTGACAGATACGCAGTATTTT.

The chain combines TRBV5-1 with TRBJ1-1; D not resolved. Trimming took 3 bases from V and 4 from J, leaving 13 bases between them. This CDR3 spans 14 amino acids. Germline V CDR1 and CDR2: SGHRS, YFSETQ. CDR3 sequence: CASSWGGPGTEAFF. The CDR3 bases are TGCGCCAGCAGCTGGGGTGGGCCGGGCACTGAAGCTTTCTTT.

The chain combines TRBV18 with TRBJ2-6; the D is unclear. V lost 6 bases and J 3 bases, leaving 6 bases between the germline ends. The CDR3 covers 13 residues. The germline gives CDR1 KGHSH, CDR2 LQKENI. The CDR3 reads CASSLGGANVLTF. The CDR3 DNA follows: TGTGCCAGCTCCCTGGGTGGGGCCAACGTCCTGACTTTC.

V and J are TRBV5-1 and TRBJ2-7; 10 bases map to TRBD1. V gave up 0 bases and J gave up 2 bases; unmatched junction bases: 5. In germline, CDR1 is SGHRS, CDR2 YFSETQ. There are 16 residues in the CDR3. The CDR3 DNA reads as TGCGCCAGCAGCTTGGGGGGACAGGGGTTTACCTACGAGCAGTACTTC. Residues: CASSLGGQGFTYEQYF.

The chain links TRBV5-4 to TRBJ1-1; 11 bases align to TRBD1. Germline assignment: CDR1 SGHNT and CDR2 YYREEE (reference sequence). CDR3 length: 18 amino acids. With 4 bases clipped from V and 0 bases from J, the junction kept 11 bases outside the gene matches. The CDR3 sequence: CASSPGTGGIVMNTEAFF. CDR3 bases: TGTGCCAGCAGCCCTGGGACAGGGGGAATAGTCATGAACACTGAAGCTTTCTTT.

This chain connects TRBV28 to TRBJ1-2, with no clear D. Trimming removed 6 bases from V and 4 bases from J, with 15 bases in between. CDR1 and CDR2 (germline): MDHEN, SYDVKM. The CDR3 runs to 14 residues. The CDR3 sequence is CASRYGPSIYGYTF. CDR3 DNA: TGTGCCAGCAGGTACGGACCGTCGATCTATGGCTACACCTTC.

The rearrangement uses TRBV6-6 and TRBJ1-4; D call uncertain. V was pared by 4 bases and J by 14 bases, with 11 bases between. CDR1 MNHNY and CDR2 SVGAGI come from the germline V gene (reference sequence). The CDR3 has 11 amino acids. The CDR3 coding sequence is TGTGCCAGCAGTTCCCGGTTATCGCTGTTTTTT. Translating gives CASSSRLSLFF.

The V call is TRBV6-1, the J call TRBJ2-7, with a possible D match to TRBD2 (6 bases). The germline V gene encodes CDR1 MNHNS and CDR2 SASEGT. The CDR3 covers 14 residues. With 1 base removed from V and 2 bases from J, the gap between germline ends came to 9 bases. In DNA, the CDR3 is TGTGCCAGCAGTGAAGACGGGACTGCCTACGAGCAGTACTTC. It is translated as CASSEDGTAYEQYF.

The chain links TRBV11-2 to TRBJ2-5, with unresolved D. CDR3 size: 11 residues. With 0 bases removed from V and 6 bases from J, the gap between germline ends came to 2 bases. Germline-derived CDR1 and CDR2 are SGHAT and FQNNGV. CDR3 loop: CASSLEKTQYF. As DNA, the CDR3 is TGTGCCAGCAGCTTAGAGAAGACCCAGTACTTC.

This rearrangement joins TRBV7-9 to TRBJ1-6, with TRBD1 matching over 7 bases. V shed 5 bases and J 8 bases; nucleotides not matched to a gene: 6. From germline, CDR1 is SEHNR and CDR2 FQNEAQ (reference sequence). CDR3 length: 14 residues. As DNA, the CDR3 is TGTGCCAGCAGCGTACAGGGGTCTTATTCACCCCTCCACTTT. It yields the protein CASSVQGSYSPLHF.

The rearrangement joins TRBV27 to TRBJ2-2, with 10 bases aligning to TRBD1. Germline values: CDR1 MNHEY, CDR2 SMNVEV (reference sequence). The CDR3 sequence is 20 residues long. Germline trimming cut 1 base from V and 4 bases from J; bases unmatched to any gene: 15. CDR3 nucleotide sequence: TGTGCCAGCAGTTTATTTTCGGGACAGGGGTCGGGAGGAGGCACCGGGGAGCTGTTTTTT. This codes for CASSLFSGQGSGGGTGELFF.

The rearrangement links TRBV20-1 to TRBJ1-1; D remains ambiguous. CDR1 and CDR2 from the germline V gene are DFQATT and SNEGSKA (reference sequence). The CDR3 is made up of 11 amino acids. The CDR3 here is CSPPGNTEAFF. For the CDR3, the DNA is TGCAGCCCACCAGGGAACACTGAAGCTTTCTTT.

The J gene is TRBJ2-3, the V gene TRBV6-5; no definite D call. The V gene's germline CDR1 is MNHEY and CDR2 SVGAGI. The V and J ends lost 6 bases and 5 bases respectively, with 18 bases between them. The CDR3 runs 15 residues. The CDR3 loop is CASSTNFGTKDTQYF. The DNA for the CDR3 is TGTGCCAGCAGCACCAACTTTGGCACTAAAGATACGCAGTATTTT.

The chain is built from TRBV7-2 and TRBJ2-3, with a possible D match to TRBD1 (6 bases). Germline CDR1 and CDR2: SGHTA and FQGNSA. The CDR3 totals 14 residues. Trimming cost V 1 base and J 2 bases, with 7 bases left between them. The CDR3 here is CASSLGGPTDTQYF. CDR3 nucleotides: TGTGCCAGCAGCTTAGGGGGGCCCACAGATACGCAGTATTTT.

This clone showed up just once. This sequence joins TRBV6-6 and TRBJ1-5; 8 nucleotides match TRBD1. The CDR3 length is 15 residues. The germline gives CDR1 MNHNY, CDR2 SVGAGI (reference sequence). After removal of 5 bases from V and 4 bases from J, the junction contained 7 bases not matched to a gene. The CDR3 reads CASSIQGASNQPQHF. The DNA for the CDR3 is TGTGCCAGCAGTATCCAGGGGGCGAGTAATCAGCCCCAGCATTTT.

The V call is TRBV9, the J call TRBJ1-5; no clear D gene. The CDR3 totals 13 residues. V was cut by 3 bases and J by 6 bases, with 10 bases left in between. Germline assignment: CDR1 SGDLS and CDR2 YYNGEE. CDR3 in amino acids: CASSGVTGQPQHF. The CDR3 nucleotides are TGTGCCAGCAGCGGCGTGACCGGTCAGCCCCAGCATTTT. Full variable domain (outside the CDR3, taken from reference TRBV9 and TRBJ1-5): DSGVTQTPKHLITATGQRVTLRCSPRSGDLSVYWYQQSLDQGLQFLIQYYNGEERAKGNILERFSAQQFPDLHSELNLSSLELGDSALYFCASSGVTGQPQHFGDGTRLSIL.

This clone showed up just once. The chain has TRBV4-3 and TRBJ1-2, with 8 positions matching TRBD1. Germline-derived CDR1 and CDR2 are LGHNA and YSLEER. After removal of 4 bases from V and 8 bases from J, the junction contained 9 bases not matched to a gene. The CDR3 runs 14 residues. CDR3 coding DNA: TGCGCCAGCAGCCTAAGGACAGGGCTTGAGGGCTACACCTTC. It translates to CASSLRTGLEGYTF.

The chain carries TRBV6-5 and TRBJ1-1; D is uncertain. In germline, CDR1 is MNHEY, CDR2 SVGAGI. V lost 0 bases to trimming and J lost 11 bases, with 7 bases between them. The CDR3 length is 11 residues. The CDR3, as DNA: TGTGCCAGCAGTTACTCGTCCATGGCTTTCTTT. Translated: CASSYSSMAFF.

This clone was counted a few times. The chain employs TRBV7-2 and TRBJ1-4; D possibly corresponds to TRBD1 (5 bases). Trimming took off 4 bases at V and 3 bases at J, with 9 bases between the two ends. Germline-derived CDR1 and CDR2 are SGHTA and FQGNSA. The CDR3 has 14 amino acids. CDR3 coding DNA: TGTGCCAGCAGCTCAGGGTATGCTAATGAAAAACTGTTTTTT. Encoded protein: CASSSGYANEKLFF.

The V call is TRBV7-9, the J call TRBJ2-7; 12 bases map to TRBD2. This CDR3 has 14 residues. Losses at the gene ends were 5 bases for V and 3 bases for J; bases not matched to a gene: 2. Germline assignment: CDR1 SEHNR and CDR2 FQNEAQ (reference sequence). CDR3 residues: CASSRLAGVYEQYF. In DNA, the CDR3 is TGTGCCAGCAGCCGACTAGCGGGGGTCTACGAGCAGTACTTC.

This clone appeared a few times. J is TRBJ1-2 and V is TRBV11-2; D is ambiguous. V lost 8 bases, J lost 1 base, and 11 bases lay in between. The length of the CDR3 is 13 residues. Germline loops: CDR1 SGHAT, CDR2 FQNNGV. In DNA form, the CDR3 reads TGTGCCAGCTCCAGACGCCGTAACTATGGCTACACCTTC. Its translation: CASSRRRNYGYTF.

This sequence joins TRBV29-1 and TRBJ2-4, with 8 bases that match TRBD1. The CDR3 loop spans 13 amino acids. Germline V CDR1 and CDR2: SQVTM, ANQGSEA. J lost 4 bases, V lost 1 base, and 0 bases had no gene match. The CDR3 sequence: CSVEGTGKNIQYF. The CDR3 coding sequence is TGCAGCGTTGAAGGGACAGGGAAAAACATTCAGTACTTC.

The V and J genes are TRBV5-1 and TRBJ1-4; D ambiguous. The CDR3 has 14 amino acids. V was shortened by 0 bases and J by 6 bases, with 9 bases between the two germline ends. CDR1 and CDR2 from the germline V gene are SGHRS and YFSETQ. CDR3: CASSLDMSDEKLFF. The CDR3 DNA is TGCGCCAGCAGCTTGGACATGAGTGATGAAAAACTGTTTTTT.